This T cell receptor beta chain derives from a study of cytomegalovirus exposure and HLA in healthy donors. About the study: In a later analysis, the 100 to 150 validation repertoires were reported to have used the same platform as the 600 to 700 first-cohort repertoires.

Assay used: immunoSEQ multiplex PCR; TCRdb lists only in-frame clones, some missing. Of some 130,000 clones in the sample, approximately 84% were seen once. General study points: First-cohort TCR clusters tended to co-occur in the 130 or so validation repertoires, a later analysis found.

Points on this clone: Antigen specificity is unknown.

Sample: PBMCs. The TCR was taken from a man aged 25-40 years in good health and CMV-seropositive.

The CDR3 DNA reads as TGTGCCAGCTCACCCAGGGACAGACGAATGAACACTGAAGCTTTCTTT. Amino acid sequence: CASSPRDRRMNTEAFF. V and J are TRBV18 and TRBJ1-1; TRBD1 matches at 7 bases. Looked up from germline, CDR1 is KGHSH and CDR2 is LQKENI. The junction had 7 bases not matched to a gene; V was cut back by 3 bases and J by 0 bases. There are 16 residues in the CDR3.